The rows below give T cell receptor beta chains drawn from one sample of a study of CD8 T cell repertoires and HIV-1 epitope variants. These receptors have no identified antigens. TCRdb's copy holds only in-frame clones and misses some; the assay was immunoSEQ multiplex PCR. The table records some 7,000 clones, 66% of them present only once. Sequenced material: cultured CD8+ T cells derived from PBMCs. The receptors were gathered from a male donor with HIV. CDR3s include the opening cysteine and the closing phenylalanine or tryptophan. D genes are given only for firm matches. The size entry is marked missing in some rows and otherwise reads once, few, many or a size class.

V gene: TRBV19
J gene: TRBJ2-2
clone size: -
D gene: -
CDR3 DNA: TGTGCCAGTAGTAACTGGATTCAGACTACGAACACCGGGGAGCTGTTTTTT
CDR3 protein: CASSNWIQTTNTGELFF

V gene: TRBV5-1
J gene: TRBJ2-7
clone size: -
D gene: TRBD1
CDR3 DNA: TGCGCCAGCAGCTTGGGGGACAGTTCCTACGAGCAGTACTTC
CDR3 protein: CASSLGDSSYEQYF

V gene: TRBV6-5
J gene: TRBJ1-1
clone size: once
D gene: -
CDR3 DNA: TGTGCCAGCAGTTACTCGATCATGGGCACTGAAGCTTTCTTT
CDR3 protein: CASSYSIMGTEAFF

V gene: TRBV5-4
J gene: TRBJ2-7
clone size: -
D gene: TRBD1
CDR3 DNA: TGTGCCAGCAGCTGGCAGTCGACCAGGGGGCTATACGAGCAGTACTTC
CDR3 protein: CASSWQSTRGLYEQYF

V gene: TRBV11-2
J gene: TRBJ2-1
clone size: -
D gene: -
CDR3 DNA: TGTGCCAGCAGCTTAGACGGTGCCAGTGAGCAGTTCTTC
CDR3 protein: CASSLDGASEQFF

V gene: TRBV28
J gene: TRBJ1-2
clone size: -
D gene: -
CDR3 DNA: TGTGCCAGCGGCAGGGCTAACTATGGCTACACCTTC
CDR3 protein: CASGRANYGYTF

V gene: TRBV11-3
J gene: TRBJ2-2
clone size: -
D gene: -
CDR3 DNA: TGTGCCAGCAGCTCCTCCACCCGGACTGCGAGGGGTCGCACCGGGGAGCTGTTTTTT
CDR3 protein: CASSSSTRTARGRTGELFF

V gene: TRBV28
J gene: TRBJ2-1
clone size: -
D gene: TRBD2
CDR3 DNA: TGTGCCAGCAGTTTACCGGGACTAGGAAAGGAAAATGAGCAGTTCTTC
CDR3 protein: CASSLPGLGKENEQFF

V gene: TRBV9
J gene: TRBJ1-3
clone size: -
D gene: -
CDR3 DNA: TGTGCCAGCAGCTCAGGGGTGCGTGGAAACACCATATATTTT
CDR3 protein: CASSSGVRGNTIYF

V gene: TRBV27
J gene: TRBJ2-7
clone size: -
D gene: TRBD2
CDR3 DNA: TGTGCCAGCAGCGTAGCCGTCGGGAGGGCAAGCTCCTACGAGCAGTACTTC
CDR3 protein: CASSVAVGRASSYEQYF

V gene: TRBV6-6
J gene: TRBJ2-1
clone size: -
D gene: -
CDR3 DNA: TGTGCCAGCAGTTACTCTGAGGTCAATGAGCAGTTCTTC
CDR3 protein: CASSYSEVNEQFF

V gene: TRBV6-5
J gene: TRBJ1-5
clone size: -
D gene: TRBD1
CDR3 DNA: TGTGCCACATCAGGGGGCGTTCGCAATCAGCCCCAGCATTTT
CDR3 protein: CATSGGVRNQPQHF

V gene: TRBV4-1
J gene: TRBJ1-2
clone size: -
D gene: -
CDR3 DNA: TGCGCCAGCAGCCGACTACCGGCCCAGGGACTAAGCTACACCTTC
CDR3 protein: CASSRLPAQGLSYTF

V gene: TRBV27
J gene: TRBJ2-5
clone size: -
D gene: -
CDR3 DNA: TGTGCCAGCAGTTTGTCTACAGGGATGGGAGAGACCCAGTACTTC
CDR3 protein: CASSLSTGMGETQYF

V gene: TRBV2
J gene: TRBJ1-2
clone size: few
D gene: -
CDR3 DNA: TGTGCCAGCAGGGAAACCTCTCCTGGCTACACCTTC
CDR3 protein: CASRETSPGYTF

V gene: TRBV6-1
J gene: TRBJ1-1
clone size: -
D gene: TRBD1
CDR3 DNA: TGTGCCAGCAACGAGGACAGGGGGGTAACTGAAGCTTTCTTT
CDR3 protein: CASNEDRGVTEAFF

V gene: TRBV9
J gene: TRBJ2-1
clone size: few
D gene: -
CDR3 DNA: TGTGCCAGCAGCCTTGGGCTCTACAATGAGCAGTTCTTC
CDR3 protein: CASSLGLYNEQFF

V gene: TRBV5-1
J gene: TRBJ1-1
clone size: few
D gene: -
CDR3 DNA: TGCGCCAGCAGCTTTGGGTGGGAGAACACTGAAGCTTTCTTT
CDR3 protein: CASSFGWENTEAFF

V gene: TRBV27
J gene: TRBJ1-5
clone size: -
D gene: -
CDR3 DNA: TGTGCCAGCAGTTTGGGGGCGGACAATCAGCCCCAGCATTTT
CDR3 protein: CASSLGADNQPQHF

V gene: TRBV28
J gene: TRBJ2-1
clone size: -
D gene: -
CDR3 DNA: TGTGCCAGCAGTTTAGTTGGGGTTTCCTACAATGAGCAGTTCTTC
CDR3 protein: CASSLVGVSYNEQFF

V gene: TRBV5-1
J gene: TRBJ2-1
clone size: -
D gene: TRBD2
CDR3 DNA: TGCGCCAGCAGCAAACGACTAGCGGGAGGCTTCTCCTACAATGAGCAGTTCTTC
CDR3 protein: CASSKRLAGGFSYNEQFF

V gene: TRBV28
J gene: TRBJ1-3
clone size: -
D gene: -
CDR3 DNA: TGTGCCAGCAGTACCCGCCAGGGTGTCGGAAACACCATATATTTT
CDR3 protein: CASSTRQGVGNTIYF

V gene: TRBV27
J gene: TRBJ2-7
clone size: -
D gene: TRBD2
CDR3 DNA: TGTGCCAGCAGGCCCGGACTAGTGGGCGAGCAGTACTTC
CDR3 protein: CASRPGLVGEQYF

V gene: TRBV4-1
J gene: TRBJ1-4
clone size: -
D gene: -
CDR3 DNA: TGCGCCAGCAGCCAGTTAGGACAGCCGAATGAAAAACTGTTTTTT
CDR3 protein: CASSQLGQPNEKLFF

V gene: TRBV7-9
J gene: TRBJ1-2
clone size: -
D gene: TRBD1
CDR3 DNA: TGTGCCAGCAGCTCACAAATGACAGGGATCTATGGCTACACCTTC
CDR3 protein: CASSSQMTGIYGYTF

V gene: TRBV15
J gene: TRBJ1-4
clone size: -
D gene: -
CDR3 DNA: TGTGCCACCAGCAGAGGTATGCAAGGAAATGAAAAACTGTTTTTT
CDR3 protein: CATSRGMQGNEKLFF

V gene: TRBV27
J gene: TRBJ2-2
clone size: -
D gene: TRBD2
CDR3 DNA: TGTGCCAGCAGATTCGGGAATAGCGGGAGGACCGGGGAGCTGTTTTTT
CDR3 protein: CASRFGNSGRTGELFF

V gene: TRBV7-2
J gene: TRBJ2-5
clone size: -
D gene: -
CDR3 DNA: TGTGCCAGCAGCTTAGACAGCTACCAAGAGACCCAGTACTTC
CDR3 protein: CASSLDSYQETQYF

V gene: TRBV28
J gene: TRBJ2-1
clone size: -
D gene: -
CDR3 DNA: TGTGCCAGCGGGGACGGAAACAATGAGCAGTTCTTC
CDR3 protein: CASGDGNNEQFF

V gene: TRBV28
J gene: TRBJ2-7
clone size: -
D gene: TRBD1
CDR3 DNA: TGTGCCAGTAATGACAGGGTAATAGACGAGCAGTACTTC
CDR3 protein: CASNDRVIDEQYF

V gene: TRBV2
J gene: TRBJ1-2
clone size: -
D gene: -
CDR3 DNA: TGTGCCAGCGGGGGCCGTACAGCTAACTATGGCTACACCTTC
CDR3 protein: CASGGRTANYGYTF

V gene: TRBV21-1
J gene: TRBJ2-7
clone size: -
D gene: -
CDR3 DNA: TGTGCCGAAATAAGGACAGGCCTTTCCTCCTACGAGCAGTACTTC
CDR3 protein: CAEIRTGLSSYEQYF

V gene: TRBV27
J gene: TRBJ2-2
clone size: -
D gene: -
CDR3 DNA: TGTGCCAGCAGTTTTCTACTGCGATTAGCGGAGCGTGGGGAGCTGTTTTTT
CDR3 protein: CASSFLLRLAERGELFF

V gene: TRBV19
J gene: TRBJ2-2
clone size: -
D gene: -
CDR3 DNA: TGTGCCAGTACCTCCGTCTTTGTGGTCCAGAACACCGGGGAGCTGTTTTTT
CDR3 protein: CASTSVFVVQNTGELFF

V gene: TRBV13
J gene: TRBJ2-7
clone size: few
D gene: TRBD2
CDR3 DNA: TGTGCCAGCAGCTTAGGCGGGAGGTCCCACGAGCAGTACTTC
CDR3 protein: CASSLGGRSHEQYF

V gene: TRBV14
J gene: TRBJ1-2
clone size: -
D gene: -
CDR3 DNA: TGTGCCAGCAGCGTCTCGGCATCTGGAAATGGCTACACCTTC
CDR3 protein: CASSVSASGNGYTF

V gene: TRBV19
J gene: TRBJ2-3
clone size: -
D gene: -
CDR3 DNA: TGTGCCAGTAGTATACCCAGGGATACGCAGTATTTT
CDR3 protein: CASSIPRDTQYF

V gene: TRBV10-2
J gene: TRBJ2-7
clone size: -
D gene: -
CDR3 DNA: TGCGCCAGCAGTGATTGGGGCGGTGAGCAGTACTTC
CDR3 protein: CASSDWGGEQYF

V gene: TRBV4-3
J gene: TRBJ1-6
clone size: once
D gene: -
CDR3 DNA: TGCGCCAGCAGCCAAGATCTGGATCCGGCATCGGGGGCTTCACCCCTCCACTTT
CDR3 protein: CASSQDLDPASGASPLHF

V gene: TRBV6-5
J gene: TRBJ1-1
clone size: -
D gene: TRBD1
CDR3 DNA: TGTGCCAGCAGTTGGGGGACAGGGCGCACTGAAGCTTTCTTT
CDR3 protein: CASSWGTGRTEAFF